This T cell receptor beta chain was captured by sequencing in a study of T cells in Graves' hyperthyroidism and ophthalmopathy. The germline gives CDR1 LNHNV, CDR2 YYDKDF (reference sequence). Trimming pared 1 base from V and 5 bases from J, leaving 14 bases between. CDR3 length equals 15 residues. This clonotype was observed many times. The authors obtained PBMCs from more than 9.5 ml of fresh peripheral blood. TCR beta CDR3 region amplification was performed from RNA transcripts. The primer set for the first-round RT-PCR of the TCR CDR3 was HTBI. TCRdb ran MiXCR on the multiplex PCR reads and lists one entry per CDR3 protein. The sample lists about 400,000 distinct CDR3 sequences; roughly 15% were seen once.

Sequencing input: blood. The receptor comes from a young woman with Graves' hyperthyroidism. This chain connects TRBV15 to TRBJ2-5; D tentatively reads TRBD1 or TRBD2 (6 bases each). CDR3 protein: CATSRVGGSMETQYF. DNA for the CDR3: TGTGCCACCAGCAGAGTGGGGGGCAGTATGGAGACCCAGTACTTC. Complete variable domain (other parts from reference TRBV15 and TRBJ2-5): DAMVIQNPRYQVTQFGKPVTLSCSQTLNHNVMYWYQQKSSQAPKLLFHYYDKDFNNEADTPDNFQSRRPNTSFCFLDIRSPGLGDTAMYLCATSRVGGSMETQYFGPGTRLLVL.